In this sample, the clone carrying this T cell receptor (beta chain) turned up many times. This CDR3 has 13 residues. This sample is drawn from a study of CD8 T cells in ankylosing spondylitis. Construction of TCR beta libraries was performed using quantitative 5'-RACE with molecular barcodes. TCRdb redid the calling of the 5' RACE reads with MiXCR, one entry per CDR3 protein. Of around 230,000 distinct CDR3 sequences in the sample, 8% to 9% were seen once. The TCR comes from a female donor with ankylosing spondylitis or in good health (not recorded which). The specimen sequenced was blood, either unsorted or a sorted T cell fraction (not recorded which). This rearrangement joins TRBV21-1 to TRBJ2-7; the listed D gene, TRBD1, was not tested against the DNA. TRBV21-1 represents a pseudogene. The CDR3 loop reads CASSKRAASEQYF. For the CDR3, the DNA is TGTGCCAGCAGCAAACGGGCGGCTTCCGAGCAGTACTTC.